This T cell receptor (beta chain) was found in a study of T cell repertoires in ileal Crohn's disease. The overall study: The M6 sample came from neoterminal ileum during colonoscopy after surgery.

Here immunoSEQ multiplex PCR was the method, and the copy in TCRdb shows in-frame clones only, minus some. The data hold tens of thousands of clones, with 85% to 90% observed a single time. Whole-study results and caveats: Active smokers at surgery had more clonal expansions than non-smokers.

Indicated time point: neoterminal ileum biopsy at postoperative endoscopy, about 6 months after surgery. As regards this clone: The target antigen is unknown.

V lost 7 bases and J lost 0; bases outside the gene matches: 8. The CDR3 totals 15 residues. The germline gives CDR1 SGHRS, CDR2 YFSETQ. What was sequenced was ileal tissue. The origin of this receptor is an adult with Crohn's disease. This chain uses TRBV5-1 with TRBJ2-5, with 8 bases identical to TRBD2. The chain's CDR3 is CASSVLAGYQETQYF. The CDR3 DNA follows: TGCGCCAGCTCGGTTCTAGCGGGCTACCAAGAGACCCAGTACTTC.